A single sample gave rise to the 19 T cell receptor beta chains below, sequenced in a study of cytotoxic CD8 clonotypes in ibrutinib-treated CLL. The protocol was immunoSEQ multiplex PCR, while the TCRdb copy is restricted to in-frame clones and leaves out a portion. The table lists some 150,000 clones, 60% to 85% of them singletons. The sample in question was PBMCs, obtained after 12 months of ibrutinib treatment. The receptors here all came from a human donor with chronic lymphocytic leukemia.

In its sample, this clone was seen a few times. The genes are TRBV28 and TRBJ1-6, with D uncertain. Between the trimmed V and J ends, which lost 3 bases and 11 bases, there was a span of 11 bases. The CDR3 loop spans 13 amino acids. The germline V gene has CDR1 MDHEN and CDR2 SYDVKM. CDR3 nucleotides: TGTGCCAGCAGTTTGGGTCTGGGCACACCCCTCCACTTT. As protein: CASSLGLGTPLHF.

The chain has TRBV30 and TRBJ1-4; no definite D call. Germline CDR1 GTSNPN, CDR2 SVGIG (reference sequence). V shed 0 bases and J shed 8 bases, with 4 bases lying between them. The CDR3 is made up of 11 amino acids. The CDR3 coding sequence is TGTGCCTGGAGTGTCAAGGAAAAACTGTTTTTT. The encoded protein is CAWSVKEKLFF. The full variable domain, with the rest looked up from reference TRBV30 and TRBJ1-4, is SQTIHQWPATLVQPVGSPLSLECTVEGTSNPNLYWYRQAAGRGLQLLFYSVGIGQISSEVPQNLSASRPQDRQFILSSKKLLLSDSGFYLCAWSVKEKLFFGSGTQLSVL.

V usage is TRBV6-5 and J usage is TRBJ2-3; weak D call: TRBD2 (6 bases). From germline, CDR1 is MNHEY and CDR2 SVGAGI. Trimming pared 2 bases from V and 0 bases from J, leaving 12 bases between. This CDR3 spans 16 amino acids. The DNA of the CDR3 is TGTGCCAGCAGTTACGGGGGGTGGGAGAGCACAGATACGCAGTATTTT. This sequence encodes CASSYGGWESTDTQYF.

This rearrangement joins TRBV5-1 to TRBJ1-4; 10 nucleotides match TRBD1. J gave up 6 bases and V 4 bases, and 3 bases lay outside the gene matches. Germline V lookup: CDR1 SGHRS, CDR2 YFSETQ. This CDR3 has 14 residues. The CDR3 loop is CASSAGTGDEKLFF. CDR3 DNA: TGCGCCAGCAGCGCCGGGACAGGGGATGAAAAACTGTTTTTT.

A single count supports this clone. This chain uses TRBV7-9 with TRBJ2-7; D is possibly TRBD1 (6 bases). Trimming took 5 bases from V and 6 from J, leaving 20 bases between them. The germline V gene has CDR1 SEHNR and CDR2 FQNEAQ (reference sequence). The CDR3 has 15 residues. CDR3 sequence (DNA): TGTGCCAGCAGCCCTAGGGGTAGTTTGGGGGCCGAGCAGTACTTC. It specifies CASSPRGSLGAEQYF.

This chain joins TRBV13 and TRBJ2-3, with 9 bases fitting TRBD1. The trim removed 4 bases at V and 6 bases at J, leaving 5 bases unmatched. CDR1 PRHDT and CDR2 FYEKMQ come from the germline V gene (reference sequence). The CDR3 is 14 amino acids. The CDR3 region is CASSYGQGSDTQYF. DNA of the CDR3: TGTGCCAGCAGCTACGGACAGGGGTCGGATACGCAGTATTTT.

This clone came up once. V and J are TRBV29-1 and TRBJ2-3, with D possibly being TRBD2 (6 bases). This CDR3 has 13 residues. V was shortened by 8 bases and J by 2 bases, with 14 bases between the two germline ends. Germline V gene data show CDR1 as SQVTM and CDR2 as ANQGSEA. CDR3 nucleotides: TGCAGCCAAGGCGGGGTAGACACAGATACGCAGTATTTT. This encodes CSQGGVDTDTQYF.

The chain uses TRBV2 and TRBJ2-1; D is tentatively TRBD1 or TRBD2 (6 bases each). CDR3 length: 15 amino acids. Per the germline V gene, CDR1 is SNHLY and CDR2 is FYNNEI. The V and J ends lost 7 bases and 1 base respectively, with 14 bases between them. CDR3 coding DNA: TGTGCCAGCATGGGGGGTACAGGGTCCTACAATGAGCAGTTCTTC. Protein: CASMGGTGSYNEQFF. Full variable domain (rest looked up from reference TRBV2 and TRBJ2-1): EPEVTQTPSHQVTQMGQEVILRCVPISNHLYFYWYRQILGQKVEFLVSFYNNEISEKSEIFDDQFSVERPDGSNFTLKIRSTKLEDSAMYFCASMGGTGSYNEQFFGPGTRLTVL.

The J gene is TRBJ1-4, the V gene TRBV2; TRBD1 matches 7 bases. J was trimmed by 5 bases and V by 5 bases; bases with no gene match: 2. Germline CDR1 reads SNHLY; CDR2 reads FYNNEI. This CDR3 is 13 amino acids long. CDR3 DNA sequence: TGTGCCAGCAGTTGGGACAGAAATGAAAAACTGTTTTTT. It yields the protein CASSWDRNEKLFF. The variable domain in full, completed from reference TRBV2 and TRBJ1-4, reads EPEVTQTPSHQVTQMGQEVILRCVPISNHLYFYWYRQILGQKVEFLVSFYNNEISEKSEIFDDQFSVERPDGSNFTLKIRSTKLEDSAMYFCASSWDRNEKLFFGSGTQLSVL.

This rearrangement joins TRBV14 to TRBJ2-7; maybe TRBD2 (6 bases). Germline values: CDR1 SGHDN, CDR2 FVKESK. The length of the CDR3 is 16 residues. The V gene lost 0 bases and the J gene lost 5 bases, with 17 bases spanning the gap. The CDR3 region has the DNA TGTGCCAGCAGCCAAGATGGGTGGCGGGGAATCAACGAGCAGTACTTC. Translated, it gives CASSQDGWRGINEQYF.

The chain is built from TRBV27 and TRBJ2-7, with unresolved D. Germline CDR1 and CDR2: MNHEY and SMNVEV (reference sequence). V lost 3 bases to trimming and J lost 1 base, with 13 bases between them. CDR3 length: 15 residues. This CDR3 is CASSFVAEVSYEQYF. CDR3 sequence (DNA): TGTGCCAGCAGTTTCGTGGCAGAGGTGTCCTACGAGCAGTACTTC.

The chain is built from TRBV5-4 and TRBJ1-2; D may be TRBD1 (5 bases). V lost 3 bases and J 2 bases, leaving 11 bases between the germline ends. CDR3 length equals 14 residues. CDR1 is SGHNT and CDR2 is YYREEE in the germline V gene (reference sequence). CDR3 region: CASSWGERNYGYTF. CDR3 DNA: TGTGCCAGCAGCTGGGGCGAGCGAAACTATGGCTACACCTTC.

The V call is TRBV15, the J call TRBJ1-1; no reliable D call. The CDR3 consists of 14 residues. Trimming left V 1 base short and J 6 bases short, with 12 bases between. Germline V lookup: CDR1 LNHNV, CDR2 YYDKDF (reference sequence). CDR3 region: CATSRAGEWAEAFF. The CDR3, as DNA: TGTGCCACCAGCAGAGCTGGGGAGTGGGCTGAAGCTTTCTTT.

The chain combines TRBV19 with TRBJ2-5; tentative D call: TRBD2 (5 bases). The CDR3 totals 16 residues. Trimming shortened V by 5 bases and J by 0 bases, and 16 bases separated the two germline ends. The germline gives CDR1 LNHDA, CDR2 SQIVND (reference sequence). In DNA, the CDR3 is TGTGCCAGTAGTGAGGGCAGGCTCCCGTACCAAGAGACCCAGTACTTC. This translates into CASSEGRLPYQETQYF.

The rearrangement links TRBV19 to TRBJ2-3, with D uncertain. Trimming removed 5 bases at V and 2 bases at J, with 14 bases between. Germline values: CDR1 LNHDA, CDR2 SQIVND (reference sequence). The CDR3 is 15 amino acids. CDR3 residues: CASSWLASPTDTQYF. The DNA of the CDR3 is TGTGCCAGTAGTTGGTTGGCGTCACCCACAGATACGCAGTATTTT.

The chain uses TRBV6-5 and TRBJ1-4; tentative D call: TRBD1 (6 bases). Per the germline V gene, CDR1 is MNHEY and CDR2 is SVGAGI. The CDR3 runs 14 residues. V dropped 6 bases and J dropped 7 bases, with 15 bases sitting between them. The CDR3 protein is CASRLQGSREKLFF. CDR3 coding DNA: TGTGCCAGCAGACTACAGGGTAGTCGTGAAAAACTGTTTTTT.

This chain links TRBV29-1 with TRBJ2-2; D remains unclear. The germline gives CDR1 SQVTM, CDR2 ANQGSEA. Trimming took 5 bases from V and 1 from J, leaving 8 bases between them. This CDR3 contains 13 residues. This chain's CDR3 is CSVPQGNTGELFF. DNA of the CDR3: TGCAGCGTTCCCCAAGGGAACACCGGGGAGCTGTTTTTT.

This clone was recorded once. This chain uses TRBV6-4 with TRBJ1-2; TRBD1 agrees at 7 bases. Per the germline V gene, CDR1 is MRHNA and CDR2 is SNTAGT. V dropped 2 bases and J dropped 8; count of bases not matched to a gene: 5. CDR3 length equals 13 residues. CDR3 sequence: CASSDEGAGGYTF. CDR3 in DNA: TGTGCCAGCAGTGACGAGGGGGCTGGAGGCTACACCTTC.

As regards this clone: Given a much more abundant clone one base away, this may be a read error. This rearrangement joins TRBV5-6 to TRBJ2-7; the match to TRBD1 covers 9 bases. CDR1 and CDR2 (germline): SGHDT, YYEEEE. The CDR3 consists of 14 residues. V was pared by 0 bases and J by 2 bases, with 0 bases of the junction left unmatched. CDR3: CASSLGTGAYEQYF. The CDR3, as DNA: TGTGCCAGCAGCTTGGGGACAGGGGCCTACGAGCAGTACTTC.